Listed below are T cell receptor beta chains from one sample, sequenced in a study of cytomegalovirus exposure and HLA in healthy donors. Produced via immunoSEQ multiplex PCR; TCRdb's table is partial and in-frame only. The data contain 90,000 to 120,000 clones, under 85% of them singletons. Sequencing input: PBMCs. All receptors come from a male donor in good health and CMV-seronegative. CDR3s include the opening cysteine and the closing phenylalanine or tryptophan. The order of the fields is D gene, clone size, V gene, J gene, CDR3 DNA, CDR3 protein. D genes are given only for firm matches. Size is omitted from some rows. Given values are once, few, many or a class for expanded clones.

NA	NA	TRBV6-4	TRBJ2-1	TGTGCCAGCAGTGATTTGTGGCAAAGCTCCTACAATGAGCAGTTCTTC	CASSDLWQSSYNEQFF
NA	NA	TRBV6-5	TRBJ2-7	TGTGCCAGCAGTTACTCGAAGCGGTACGAGCAGTACTTC	CASSYSKRYEQYF
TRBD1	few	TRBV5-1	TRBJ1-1	TGCGCCAGCAGCCTGAGGACAGGGGCTCGGGGCACTGAAGCTTTCTTT	CASSLRTGARGTEAFF
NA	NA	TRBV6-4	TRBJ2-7	TGTGCCAGCAGTGACTCCGCGACTGGGGAGCAGTACTTC	CASSDSATGEQYF
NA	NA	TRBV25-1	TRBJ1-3	TGTGCCAGCTCCCCTCAGGGGTTTGGCTCTGGAAACACCATATATTTT	CASSPQGFGSGNTIYF
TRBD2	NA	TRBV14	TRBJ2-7	TGTGCCAGCAGCCAAAGCGGGGCCTACTCTATCTACGAGCAGTACTTC	CASSQSGAYSIYEQYF
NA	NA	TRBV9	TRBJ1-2	TGTGCCAGCAGCGCCACAGGGAGCGGCTACACCTTC	CASSATGSGYTF
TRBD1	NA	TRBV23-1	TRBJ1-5	TGCGCCAGCAGTCAGCCTTACGACAGGGTGGGTCAGCCCCAGCATTTT	CASSQPYDRVGQPQHF
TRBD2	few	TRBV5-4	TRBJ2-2	TGTGCCAGCAGCTTAGCGGGAGGCACCGGGGAGCTGTTTTTT	CASSLAGGTGELFF
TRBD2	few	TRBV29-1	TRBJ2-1	TGCAGCTTATCCGGGACTAGAGGGGTTTGGGATGAGCAGTTCTTC	CSLSGTRGVWDEQFF
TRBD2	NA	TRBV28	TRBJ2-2	TGTGCCAGCAGTGAGGCTAGCGGGAGCGCACGGAACACCGGGGAGCTGTTTTTT	CASSEASGSARNTGELFF
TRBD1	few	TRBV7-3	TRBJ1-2	TGTGCCAGCAGCTTAGACAGGGGGACGGGTAACTATGGCTACACCTTC	CASSLDRGTGNYGYTF
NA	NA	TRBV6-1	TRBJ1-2	TGTGCCAGCATCTCGAAATTCAGGGACTATGGCTACACCTTC	CASISKFRDYGYTF
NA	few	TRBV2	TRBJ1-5	TGTGCCAGCTCGGGGATTTTGGGCAATCAGCCCCAGCATTTT	CASSGILGNQPQHF
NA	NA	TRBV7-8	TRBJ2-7	TGTGCCAGCAGCTTAGACACCTACGAGCAGTACTTC	CASSLDTYEQYF
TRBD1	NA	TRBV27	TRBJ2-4	TGTGCCAGCAGTTACAGGGGAATAGCCAAAAACATTCAGTACTTC	CASSYRGIAKNIQYF
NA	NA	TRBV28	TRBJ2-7	TGTGCCAGCAGTTACTCAGGTGGCCTCTCCTACGAGCAGTACTTC	CASSYSGGLSYEQYF
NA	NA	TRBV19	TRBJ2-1	TGTGCCAGTAGTATCGTCGGTGGTGTCGGGGGGCTTAATGAGCAGTTCTTC	CASSIVGGVGGLNEQFF
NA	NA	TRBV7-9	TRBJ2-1	TGTGCCAGCAGTGGTAGGGGGGGCTCCTACAATGAGCAGTTCTTC	CASSGRGGSYNEQFF
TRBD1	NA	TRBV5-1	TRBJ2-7	TGCGCCAGCAGCTTGGAGGGACAGGGGGCGTACGAGCAGTACTTC	CASSLEGQGAYEQYF
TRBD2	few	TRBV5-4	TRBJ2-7	TGTGCCAGCAGCTTCGACAGGGCATATGCAACTAGCGGGGAATCCTACGAGCAGTACTTC	CASSFDRAYATSGESYEQYF
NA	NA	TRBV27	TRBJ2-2	TGTGCCAGCAGTTCATACAGGGAAAACACCGGGGAGCTGTTTTTT	CASSSYRENTGELFF
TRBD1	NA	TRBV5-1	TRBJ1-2	TGCGCCAGCAGCAGGGACAGGAACTATGGCTACACCTTC	CASSRDRNYGYTF
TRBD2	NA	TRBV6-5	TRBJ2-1	TGTGCCAGCAGTGGGAGGGCCCAGCTCAATGAGCAGTTCTTC	CASSGRAQLNEQFF
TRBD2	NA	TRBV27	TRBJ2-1	TGTGCCAGCAGTTTATGGACTAGCGGGAGCTCCTACAATGAGCAGTTCTTC	CASSLWTSGSSYNEQFF
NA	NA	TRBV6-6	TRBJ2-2	TGTGCCAGCAGCGGGGTAGCTACGAACACCGGGGAGCTGTTTTTT	CASSGVATNTGELFF
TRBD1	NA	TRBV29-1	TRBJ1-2	TGCAGCGTGGGACAGCAAAACTATGGCTACACCTTC	CSVGQQNYGYTF
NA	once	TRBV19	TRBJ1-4	TGTGCCAGTAGTTCGCGACAGGCAACTAATGAAAAACTGTTTTTT	CASSSRQATNEKLFF
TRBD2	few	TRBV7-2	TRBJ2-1	TGTGCCAGCAGTCTCGGGACTAGCGGGGGTAATGAGCAGTTCTTC	CASSLGTSGGNEQFF
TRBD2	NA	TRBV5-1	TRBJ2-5	TGCGCCAGCAGCTTGGGACCTAGCGGAGCATATCAAGAGACCCAGTACTTC	CASSLGPSGAYQETQYF
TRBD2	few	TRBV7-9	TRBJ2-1	TGTGCCAGCAGCCCTATTAGCGGGAGCTCCTACAATGAGCAGTTCTTC	CASSPISGSSYNEQFF
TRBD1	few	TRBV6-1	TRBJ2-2	TGTGCCAGCAGGGACAGGGCGAACACCGGGGAGCTGTTTTTT	CASRDRANTGELFF
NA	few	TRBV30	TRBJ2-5	TGTGCCTGGAGTGTACAAACAGGACGGGAGACCCAGTACTTC	CAWSVQTGRETQYF
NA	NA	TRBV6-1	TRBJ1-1	TGTGCCAGCAGAGGACATATGAACACTGAAGCTTTCTTT	CASRGHMNTEAFF
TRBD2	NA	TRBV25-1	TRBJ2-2	TGTGCCAGCAGCACTAGCGGCAACACCGGGGAGCTGTTTTTT	CASSTSGNTGELFF
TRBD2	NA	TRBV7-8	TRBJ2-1	TGTGCCAGCAGCCGCGGGGGCTCCTACAATGAGCAGTTCTTC	CASSRGGSYNEQFF
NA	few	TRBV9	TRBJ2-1	TGTGCCAGCAGCGTAGAAAGGTGGAGGGGTGACGAGCAGTTCTTC	CASSVERWRGDEQFF
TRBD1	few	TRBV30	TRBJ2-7	TGTGCCTGGAATCCTGGACAGGGAGTTTCCTACGAGCAGTACTTC	CAWNPGQGVSYEQYF
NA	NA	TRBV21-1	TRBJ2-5	TGTGCCAGCAGCAAAGCTGATTTGGCGTGTCGGACAGGATCACAAGAGACCCAGTACTTC	CASSKADLACRTGSQETQYF
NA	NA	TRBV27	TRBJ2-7	TGTGCCAGCAGTTTATCGATCGGCGGCTACGAGCAGTACTTC	CASSLSIGGYEQYF
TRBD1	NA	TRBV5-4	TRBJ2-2	TGTGCCAGCAGCTTGGCCCAGGGGACAGAAACGACCGGGGAGCTGTTTTTT	CASSLAQGTETTGELFF
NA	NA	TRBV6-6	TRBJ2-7	TGTGCCAGCAGTTACTTAACAGAAGCCTACGAGCAGTACTTC	CASSYLTEAYEQYF
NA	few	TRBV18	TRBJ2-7	TGTGCCAGCTCACCCGAGAGCTACGAGCAGTACTTC	CASSPESYEQYF
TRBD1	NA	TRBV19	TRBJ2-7	TGTGCCAGTAGTACCCGGGACAGGGAAAACGAGCAGTACTTC	CASSTRDRENEQYF
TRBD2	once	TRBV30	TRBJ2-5	TGTGCCTGGAGCCCCTACCAGGAAGCGGGATCGCAGAGGACCCAGTACTTC	CAWSPYQEAGSQRTQYF
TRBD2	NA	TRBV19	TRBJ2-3	TGTGCCAGTCGACCAAGCGGGACCCCGGATACGCAGTATTTT	CASRPSGTPDTQYF
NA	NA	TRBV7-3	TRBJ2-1	TGTGCCAGCAGCTCCCCCGGGAGCTCCTACAATGAGCAGTTCTTC	CASSSPGSSYNEQFF
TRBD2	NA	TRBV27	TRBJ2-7	TGTGCCAGCAGCCTGAGCGGGAGTGGCGAGCAGTACTTC	CASSLSGSGEQYF
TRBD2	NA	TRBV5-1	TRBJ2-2	TGCGCCAGCAGAAACCTAGCGGGAGGGCCTGAAAACACCGGGGAGCTGTTTTTT	CASRNLAGGPENTGELFF
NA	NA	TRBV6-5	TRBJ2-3	TGTGCCAGCAGTTACGGCGGGGGCGGAACAGATACGCAGTATTTT	CASSYGGGGTDTQYF
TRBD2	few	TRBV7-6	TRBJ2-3	TGTGCCAGCAGCTTTGGAATACAGCGGGAGGGTCCCACAGATACGCAGTATTTT	CASSFGIQREGPTDTQYF
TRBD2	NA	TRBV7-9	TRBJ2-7	TGTGCCAGCAGACTAGAGACTAGCGGGGGTCCCTACGAGCAGTACTTC	CASRLETSGGPYEQYF
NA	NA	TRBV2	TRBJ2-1	TGTGCCAGCAGTGCCAGCAGGGCTGGGAACAATGAGCAGTTCTTC	CASSASRAGNNEQFF
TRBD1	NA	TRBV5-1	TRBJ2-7	TGCGCCAGCAGCACCGGGACAGGGGGGTCCTACGAGCAGTACTTC	CASSTGTGGSYEQYF
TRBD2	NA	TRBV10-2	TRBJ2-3	TGCGCCAGCTCTAGCGGGAGGGCCACAGATACGCAGTATTTT	CASSSGRATDTQYF
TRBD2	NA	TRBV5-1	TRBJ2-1	TGCGCCAGCAGCTTGGCGCGGGAGTTTCGCAATGAGCAGTTCTTC	CASSLAREFRNEQFF
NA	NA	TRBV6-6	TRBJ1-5	TGTGCCAGCAGCTTCCTCGGACAGCTTAATCAGCCCCAGCATTTT	CASSFLGQLNQPQHF
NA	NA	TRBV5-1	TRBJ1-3	TGCGCCAGCAGCTTGGCTCCAGGGGCTGGAAACACCATATATTTT	CASSLAPGAGNTIYF